The sequence of this TCR beta chain was determined in a study of CD4 T cells in relation to SARS-CoV-2 and coronaviruses. Study background: A couple of subjects were Hispanic; patients were roughly 8 males and a handful of females. The HLA restriction of the shared crossreactive spike epitopes was mapped.

Concerning this clone itself: The antigen remains unidentified.

Method: immunoSEQ multiplex PCR; TCRdb's copy keeps in-frame clones and lacks some. The sample shows 41,000 or so clones, about 80% of them seen only once. The V gene's germline CDR1 is SGHNT and CDR2 YYREEE (reference sequence). The V end lost 0 bases, the J end lost 5 bases, and 11 bases lay between the germline ends. The CDR3 contains 15 residues. The gene calls are TRBV5-4 and TRBJ2-2; D is uncertain. This TCR derives from an adult with COVID-19. The sample taken for sequencing was naive CD4+ T cells from PBMCs, cultured in vitro. Stated subset: naive CD4+ T cells isolated by negative enrichment. CDR3 DNA: TGTGCCAGCAGCTTGGGGTCCGGGTCTACCGGGGAGCTGTTTTTT. Translated, it gives CASSLGSGSTGELFF.